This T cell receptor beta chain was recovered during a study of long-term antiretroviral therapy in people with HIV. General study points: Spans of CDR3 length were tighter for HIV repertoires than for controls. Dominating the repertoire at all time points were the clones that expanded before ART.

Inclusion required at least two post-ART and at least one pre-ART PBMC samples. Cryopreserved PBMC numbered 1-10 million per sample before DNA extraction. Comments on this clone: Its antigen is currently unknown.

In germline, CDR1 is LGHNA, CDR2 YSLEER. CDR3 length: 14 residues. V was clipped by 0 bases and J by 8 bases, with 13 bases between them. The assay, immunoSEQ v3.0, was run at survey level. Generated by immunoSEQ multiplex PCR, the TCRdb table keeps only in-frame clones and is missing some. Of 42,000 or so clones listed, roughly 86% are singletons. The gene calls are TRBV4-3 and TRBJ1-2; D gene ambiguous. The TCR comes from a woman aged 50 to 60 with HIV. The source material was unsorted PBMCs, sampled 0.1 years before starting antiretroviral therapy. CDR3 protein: CASSQERSTVGYTF. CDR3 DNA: TGCGCCAGCAGCCAAGAAAGATCAACAGTGGGCTACACCTTC.